The source of this T cell receptor (beta chain) is a study of shared clonotypes between healthy human individuals. About the study: CD4 naive cells filled three plates per donor, CD4 memory three, CD8 naive two and CD8 memory one. Study-level results: Tissue TCR repertoires likely differ from these blood-only repertoires. When naive CD4 clonotypes were compared across a few donors, approximately 5% were shared.

Looked up from germline, CDR1 is SGHRS and CDR2 is YFSETQ. The CDR3 spans 13 residues. Trimming removed 0 bases at V and 7 bases at J, with 10 bases between. CD45RO-negative CD8 cells positively selected for CCR7 made up the naive population, which excluded terminally differentiated effector memory CD45RA+ cells. The authors split each subset's genomic DNA evenly across several immunoSEQ plates. Libraries were prepared by immunoSEQ multiplex PCR; TCRdb keeps only in-frame clonotypes and omits some of them. The sample lists some 2.1 million clones, about 93% occurring once. This clone was recorded a few times. Its antigen is as yet unknown.

The chain is built from TRBV5-1 and TRBJ1-1; D is possibly TRBD1 (5 bases). The sequence was obtained from a man aged 18-30 years in good health. Some clones in this sample may be carry-over from other donors' samples. Sample: naive CD8+ T cells from PBMCs. CDR3 sequence: CASSLDGGGEAFF. CDR3 bases: TGCGCCAGCAGCTTGGACGGGGGTGGTGAAGCTTTCTTT.